Shown below are 5 T cell receptor beta chains from a single sample sequenced in a study of blood T cell repertoires in COVID-19. Sequencing used immunoSEQ multiplex PCR; TCRdb keeps in-frame clones, though not all of them. The sample comprises about 120,000 clones, over 80% of which are singletons, and about 2.2% rests with the top ten. What was sequenced was peripheral blood. Receptor source: a man aged 25-40 years with acute or convalescent COVID-19.

The V and J genes are TRBV6-6 and TRBJ2-2; TRBD2 might be the D (6 bases). Germline CDR1 reads MNHNY; CDR2 reads SVGAGI (reference sequence). The CDR3 extends over 15 amino acids. V gave up 5 bases and J gave up 3 bases, with 13 bases separating them. CDR3 protein: CASSRLTGDTGELFF. CDR3 coding DNA: TGTGCCAGCAGTCGTTTAACGGGGGACACCGGGGAGCTGTTTTTT.

The rearrangement links TRBV11-2 to TRBJ2-2, with a weak D call TRBD1 (6 bases). The CDR3 is 14 residues long. The germline V and J ends were trimmed by 4 bases and 7 bases, with 13 bases remaining between them. The germline V gene has CDR1 SGHAT and CDR2 FQNNGV. The CDR3 nucleotides read TGTGCCAGCAGCTACACAGGGAGTCACGGGGAGCTGTTTTTT. Protein sequence: CASSYTGSHGELFF.

The chain joins TRBV27 to TRBJ2-1; 7 positions match TRBD2. In germline, CDR1 is MNHEY, CDR2 SMNVEV (reference sequence). The CDR3 has 17 residues. Trimming cost V 6 bases and J 8 bases; bases outside gene matches: 19. CDR3 region: CASSHLVPGLSGHEQFF. The DNA of the CDR3 is TGTGCCAGCAGCCACCTAGTACCGGGACTATCCGGGCATGAGCAGTTCTTC.

This chain connects TRBV27 to TRBJ1-2; TRBD1 matches at 7 bases. This CDR3 region has 13 residues. Trimming cost V 6 bases and J 4 bases; bases outside gene matches: 5. Germline assignment: CDR1 MNHEY and CDR2 SMNVEV (reference sequence). The CDR3 reads CASSYRGGYGYTF. In DNA, the CDR3 is TGTGCCAGCAGCTACAGGGGCGGCTATGGCTACACCTTC.

The chain uses TRBV7-8 and TRBJ1-2, with 7 bases matching TRBD1. V trimming: 5 bases; J trimming: 5 bases; junction bases outside the gene matches: 5. This CDR3 is built from 13 residues. Germline V gives CDR1 SGHVS, CDR2 FQNEAQ. The CDR3 sequence: CASSRQGGYGYTF. CDR3 coding DNA: TGTGCCAGCAGCCGACAGGGTGGGTATGGCTACACCTTC.